This T cell receptor (beta chain) originates from a study of T cell responses to AZD1222 COVID-19 vaccine. The CDR3 runs 15 residues. The V gene lost 5 bases and the J gene lost 4 bases, with 12 bases spanning the gap. Germline V gene sequence: CDR1 LNHDA, CDR2 SQIVND (reference sequence). Study-wide results and limits: All repertoire sampling was performed exclusively after the peak T cell response.

Second-dose groups at about 4 or about 12 weeks were pooled. Notes on this clone: Antigen specificity is unknown.

The method was immunoSEQ multiplex PCR; TCRdb's version includes in-frame clones alone and lacks a portion of them. The sample yields 140,000 or so clones, approximately 91% seen once. The chain employs TRBV19 and TRBJ2-6; D not resolved. The sample here was peripheral blood, taken 28 days after the second AZD1222 dose. This receptor was taken from an adult who received the AZD1222 COVID-19 vaccine. The DNA for the CDR3 is TGTGCCAGTAGTCTCCTTGGGATGGGGGCCAACGTCCTGACTTTC. Translated: CASSLLGMGANVLTF.